This T cell receptor (beta chain) was sequenced in a study of naive and memory T cell subsets. Both TRBC1 and TRBC2 were covered by a beta constant-region primer of two equimolar oligonucleotides. Ligated cDNA was amplified by four rounds of PCR with nested alpha and beta constant-region primers and SP2. TCRdb ran MiXCR on the UMI-ligation and nested PCR reads and lists one entry per CDR3 protein. The table lists about 90,000 distinct CDR3 sequences, about 6.5% of them singletons. This clonotype was found many times. Its antigen remains unknown. Study-wide points: Expression changes during T cell differentiation may affect RNA-based TCR counts.

V lost 5 bases to trimming and J lost 5 bases; unmatched junction nucleotides: 5. Germline V gene lookup returns CDR1 MNHEY and CDR2 SVGEGT. The CDR3 is 14 amino acids. V is TRBV6-2 or TRBV6-3 and J is TRBJ2-1, with 8 bases lining up with TRBD1. This clonotype originated in a human donor in good health. Sequencing was carried out using central memory CD4+ T cells from blood. This CDR3 is CASSPRGRNNEQFF. As DNA, the CDR3 is TGTGCCAGCAGTCCCAGGGGGCGCAACAATGAGCAGTTCTTC.